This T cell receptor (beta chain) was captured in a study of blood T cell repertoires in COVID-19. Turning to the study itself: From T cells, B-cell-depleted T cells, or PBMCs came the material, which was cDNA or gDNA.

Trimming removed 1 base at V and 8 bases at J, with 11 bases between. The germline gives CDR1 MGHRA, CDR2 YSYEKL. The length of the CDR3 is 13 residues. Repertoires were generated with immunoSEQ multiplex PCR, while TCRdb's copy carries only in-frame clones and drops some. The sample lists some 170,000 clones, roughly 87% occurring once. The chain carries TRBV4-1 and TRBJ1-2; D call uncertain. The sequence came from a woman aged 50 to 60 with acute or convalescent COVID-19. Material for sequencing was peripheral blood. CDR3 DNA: TGCGCCAGCAGCCAAGGCCACGGAGACGGCTACACCTTC. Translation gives CASSQGHGDGYTF.